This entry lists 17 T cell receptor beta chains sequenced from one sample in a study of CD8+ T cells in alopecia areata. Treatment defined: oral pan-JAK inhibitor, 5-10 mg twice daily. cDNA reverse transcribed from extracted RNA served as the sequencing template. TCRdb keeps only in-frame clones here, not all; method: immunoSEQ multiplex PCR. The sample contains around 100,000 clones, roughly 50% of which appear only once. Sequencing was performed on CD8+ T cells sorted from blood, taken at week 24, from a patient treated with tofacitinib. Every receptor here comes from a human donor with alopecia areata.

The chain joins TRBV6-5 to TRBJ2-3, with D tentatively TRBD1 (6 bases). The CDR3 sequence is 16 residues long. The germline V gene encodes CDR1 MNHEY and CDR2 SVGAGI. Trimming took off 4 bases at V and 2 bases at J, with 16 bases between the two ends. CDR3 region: CASSSLGGSLTDTQYF. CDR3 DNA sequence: TGTGCCAGCAGTTCCCTAGGGGGTTCTCTCACAGATACGCAGTATTTT.

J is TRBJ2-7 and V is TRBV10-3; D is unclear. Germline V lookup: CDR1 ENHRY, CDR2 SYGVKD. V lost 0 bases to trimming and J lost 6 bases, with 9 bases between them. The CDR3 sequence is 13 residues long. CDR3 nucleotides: TGTGCCATCAGTGAGTCTGTGACCGGCGAGCAGTACTTC. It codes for CAISESVTGEQYF.

The CDR3 region has the DNA TGTGCCAGCAGTTCCCCCCAGGGCTACTCCTACGAGCAGTACTTC. This sequence encodes CASSSPQGYSYEQYF. V and J are TRBV27 and TRBJ2-7; a weak D match, TRBD1 (5 bases). Germline V CDR1 and CDR2: MNHEY, SMNVEV (reference sequence). The CDR3 length is 15 residues. Trimming shortened V by 4 bases and J by 0 bases, and 13 bases separated the two germline ends.

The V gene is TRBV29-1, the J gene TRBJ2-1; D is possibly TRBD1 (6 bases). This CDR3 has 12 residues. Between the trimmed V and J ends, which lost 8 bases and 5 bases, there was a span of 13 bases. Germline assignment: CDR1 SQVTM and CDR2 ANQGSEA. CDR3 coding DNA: TGCAGCATTCATTCAGGGGACAATGAGCAGTTCTTC. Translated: CSIHSGDNEQFF.

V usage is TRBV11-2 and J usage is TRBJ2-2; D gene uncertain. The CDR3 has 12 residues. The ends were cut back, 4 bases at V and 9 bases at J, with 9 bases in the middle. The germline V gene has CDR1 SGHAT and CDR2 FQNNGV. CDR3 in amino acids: CASSSPSWELFF. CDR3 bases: TGTGCCAGCAGCTCCCCCAGTTGGGAGCTGTTTTTT.

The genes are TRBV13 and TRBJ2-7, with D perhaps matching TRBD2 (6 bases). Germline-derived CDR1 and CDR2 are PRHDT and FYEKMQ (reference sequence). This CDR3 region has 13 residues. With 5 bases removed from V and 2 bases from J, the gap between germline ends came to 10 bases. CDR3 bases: TGTGCCAGCAGCCCGGGACTCCCCTACGAGCAGTACTTC. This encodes CASSPGLPYEQYF.

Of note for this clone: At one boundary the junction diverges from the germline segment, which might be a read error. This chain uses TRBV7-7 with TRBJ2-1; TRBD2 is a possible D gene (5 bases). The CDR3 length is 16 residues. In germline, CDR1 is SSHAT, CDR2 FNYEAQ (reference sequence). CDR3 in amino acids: CASSEWTGSSYNEQFF. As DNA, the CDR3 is TGTGCTAGCAGCGAGTGGACGGGAAGCTCCTACAATGAGCAGTTCTTC.

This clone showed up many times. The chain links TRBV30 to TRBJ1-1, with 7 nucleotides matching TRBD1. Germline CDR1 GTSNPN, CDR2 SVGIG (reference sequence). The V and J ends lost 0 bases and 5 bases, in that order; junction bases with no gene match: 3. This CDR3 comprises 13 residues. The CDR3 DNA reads TGTGCCTGGAGTGTAGACAGGGAGACTGAAGCTTTCTTT. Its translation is CAWSVDRETEAFF.

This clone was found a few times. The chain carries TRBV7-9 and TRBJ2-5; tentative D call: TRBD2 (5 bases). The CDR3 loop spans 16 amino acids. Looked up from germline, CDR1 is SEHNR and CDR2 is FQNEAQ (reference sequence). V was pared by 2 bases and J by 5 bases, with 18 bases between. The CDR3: CASSLPSLAIRETQYF. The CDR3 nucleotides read TGTGCCAGCAGCTTACCCTCTTTAGCGATTCGGGAGACCCAGTACTTC.

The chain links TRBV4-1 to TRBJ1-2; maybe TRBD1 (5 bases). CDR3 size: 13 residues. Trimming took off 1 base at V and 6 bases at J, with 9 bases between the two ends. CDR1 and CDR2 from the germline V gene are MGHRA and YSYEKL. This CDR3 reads CASSQATDDGYTF. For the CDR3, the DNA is TGCGCCAGCAGCCAAGCGACAGACGATGGCTACACCTTC.

The CDR3 region is CSVEDRENTYYEQYF. In nucleotides, the CDR3 is TGCAGCGTTGAAGATCGAGAGAACACCTACTACGAGCAGTACTTC. The V and J genes are TRBV29-1 and TRBJ2-7; D ambiguous. V was clipped by 0 bases and J by 3 bases, with 15 bases between them. The CDR3 is 15 amino acids. Germline lookup yields CDR1 SQVTM and CDR2 ANQGSEA.

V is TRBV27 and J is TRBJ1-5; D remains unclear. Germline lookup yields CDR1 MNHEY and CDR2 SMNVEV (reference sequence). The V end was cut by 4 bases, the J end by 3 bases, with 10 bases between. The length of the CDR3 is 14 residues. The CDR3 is CASSYGGINQPQHF. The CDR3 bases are TGTGCCAGCAGTTACGGAGGAATCAATCAGCCCCAGCATTTT.

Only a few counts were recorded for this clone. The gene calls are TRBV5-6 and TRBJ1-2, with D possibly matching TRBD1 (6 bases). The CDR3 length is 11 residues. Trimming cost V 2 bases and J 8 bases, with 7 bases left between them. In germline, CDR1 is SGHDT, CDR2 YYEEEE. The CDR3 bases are TGTGCCAGCAGCTTCACAGGGGGCTACACCTTC. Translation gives CASSFTGGYTF.

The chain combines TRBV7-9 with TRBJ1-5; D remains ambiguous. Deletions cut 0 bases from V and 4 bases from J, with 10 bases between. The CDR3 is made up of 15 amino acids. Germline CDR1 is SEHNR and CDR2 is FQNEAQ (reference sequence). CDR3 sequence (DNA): TGTGCCAGCAGCTTAGCCTCAGGTTATAATCAGCCCCAGCATTTT. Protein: CASSLASGYNQPQHF.

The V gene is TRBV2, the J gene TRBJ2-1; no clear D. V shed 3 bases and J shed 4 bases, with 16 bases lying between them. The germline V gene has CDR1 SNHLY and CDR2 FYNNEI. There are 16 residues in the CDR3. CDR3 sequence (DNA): TGTGCCAGCAGTGATACCCAAGGGTCTCGGTACAATGAGCAGTTCTTC. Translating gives CASSDTQGSRYNEQFF.

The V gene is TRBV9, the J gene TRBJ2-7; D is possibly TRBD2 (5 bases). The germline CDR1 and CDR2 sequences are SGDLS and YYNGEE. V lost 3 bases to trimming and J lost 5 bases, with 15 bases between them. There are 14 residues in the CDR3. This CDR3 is CASSARRGAHEQYF. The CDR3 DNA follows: TGTGCCAGCAGCGCCCGACGGGGTGCCCACGAGCAGTACTTC.

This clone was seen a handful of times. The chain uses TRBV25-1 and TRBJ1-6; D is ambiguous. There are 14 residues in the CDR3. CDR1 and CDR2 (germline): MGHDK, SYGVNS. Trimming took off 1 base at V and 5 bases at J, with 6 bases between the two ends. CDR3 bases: TGTGCCAGCAGTGAATGGGAGGATAATTCACCCCTCCACTTT. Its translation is CASSEWEDNSPLHF.